Listed here are 7 T cell receptor beta chains from one sample, sequenced in a study of cytomegalovirus exposure and HLA in healthy donors. Both 60 Vbeta primers and 13 Jbeta primers went into the PCR. Method: immunoSEQ multiplex PCR; TCRdb's copy keeps in-frame clones and lacks some. The sample includes roughly 97,000 clones, roughly four fifths of them seen just once. The sample taken for sequencing was PBMCs. Receptors originate from a man between 40 and 49 years old in good health and CMV-seropositive.

The gene calls are TRBV29-1 and TRBJ2-3; the match to TRBD2 covers 7 bases. The germline V gene encodes CDR1 SQVTM and CDR2 ANQGSEA. This CDR3 has 17 residues. V lost 1 base to trimming and J lost 2 bases; unmatched junction nucleotides: 12. The CDR3 sequence is CSVEVFPAGVPTDTQYF. The CDR3 nucleotides are TGCAGCGTTGAAGTGTTTCCGGCGGGAGTCCCCACAGATACGCAGTATTTT.

With regard to this clone: Mismatch with germline at one junction end may stem from a read error. V usage is TRBV5-1 and J usage is TRBJ2-6; a possible D gene is TRBD2 (7 bases). Per germline, CDR1 SGHRS and CDR2 YFSETQ. There are 15 residues in the CDR3. The CDR3: CASSSGVGGANGLTF. The CDR3 region has the DNA TGCGCCAGCAGCTCAGGGGTAGGGGGGGCCAACGGCCTGACTTTC.

V gene TRBV5-1 combines with J gene TRBJ2-7; TRBD1 matches at 9 bases. The V gene end was trimmed by 2 bases and the J gene end by 5 bases; junction bases not matched to a gene: 5. From germline, CDR1 is SGHRS and CDR2 YFSETQ. The length of the CDR3 is 14 residues. The CDR3: CASSLGQGRNEQYF. Here the CDR3 DNA reads TGCGCCAGCAGCTTAGGACAGGGGAGGAACGAGCAGTACTTC.

The chain carries TRBV7-9 and TRBJ1-2, with D maybe TRBD1 (5 bases). The CDR3 runs 15 residues. From germline, CDR1 is SEHNR and CDR2 FQNEAQ (reference sequence). V lost 4 bases, J lost 0 bases, and 12 bases lay in between. The CDR3 DNA sequence: TGTGCCAGCAGCTCGCAGGGAGGGGCTAACTATGGCTACACCTTC. Protein sequence: CASSSQGGANYGYTF.

The chain uses TRBV2 and TRBJ2-7, with TRBD1 identical over 9 bases. V lost 8 bases, J lost 6 bases, and 5 bases stayed unmatched. The CDR3 consists of 12 residues. The germline V gene encodes CDR1 SNHLY and CDR2 FYNNEI. This CDR3 reads CASGTGLGEQYF. DNA for the CDR3: TGTGCCAGCGGGACAGGGTTAGGCGAGCAGTACTTC.

This chain links TRBV28 with TRBJ2-1, with 7 bases identical to TRBD1. The length of the CDR3 is 15 residues. CDR1 and CDR2 from the germline V gene are MDHEN and SYDVKM. V trimming: 6 bases; J trimming: 0 bases; junction bases outside the gene matches: 5. This CDR3 is CASRPSGGSYNEQFF. In DNA form, the CDR3 reads TGTGCCAGCAGACCCTCAGGGGGCTCCTACAATGAGCAGTTCTTC.

The chain couples TRBV7-6 to TRBJ1-2; D is ambiguous. The CDR3 is 15 amino acids. Germline assignment: CDR1 SGHVS and CDR2 FNYEAQ. The V end was cut by 1 base, the J end by 2 bases, with 11 bases between. In nucleotides, the CDR3 is TGTGCCAGCAGCTTAGAGGCGGCGGCGAACTATGGCTACACCTTC. It encodes CASSLEAAANYGYTF.